This note documents a single TCR beta chain sequence. The antigen is undetermined. The PCR contained 60 Vbeta and 13 Jbeta primers. The table came from immunoSEQ multiplex PCR; TCRdb's copy has only in-frame clones and leaves some out. The sample holds about 150,000 clones; roughly 79% are singletons and the top ten take less than 3.5%. This specimen comes from a study of cytomegalovirus exposure and HLA in healthy donors. About the study: Around 77% of several hundred genotyped donors fell in the Caucasian-associated ancestry cluster.

The germline V gene encodes CDR1 ENHRY and CDR2 SYGVKD. V lost 11 bases to trimming and J lost 5 bases, with 18 bases between them. This CDR3 has 13 residues. Regarding the study as a whole: Altogether, 150 or so TCR beta chains were recorded as cytomegalovirus-associated. In a later analysis, TCR beta V- and J-gene trimming showed a link to a missense DCLRE1C variant. Analysis performed later found roughly 17,000 TCR beta sequences associated with HLA alleles at 0.05 false discovery rate.

The chain links TRBV10-3 to TRBJ2-5; maybe TRBD2 (5 bases). The receptor was derived from a man between 18 and 35 years old in good health and CMV-seronegative. The sample was PBMCs. The CDR3 coding sequence is TGTGCCGCAGGAGAGCGCCCGGGGGAGACCCAGTACTTC. This encodes CAAGERPGETQYF.